This T cell receptor (beta chain) is drawn from a study of T cell responses to AZD1222 COVID-19 vaccine. For this clone: Its antigen remains unidentified.

Germline V lookup: CDR1 MGHRA, CDR2 YSYEKL. CDR3 size: 16 residues. V was pared by 0 bases and J by 5 bases, with 8 bases of the junction left unmatched. Study findings and constraints: After the peak T cell response, and only then, were repertoires sampled. Targeting of unmutated variant regions was reportedly seen in nearly half of spike-specific TCRs. Spike-specific TCRs gained breadth and depth after people received two AZD1222 doses. White British people made up most donors, females outnumbered males, and clonal diversity was possibly underestimated.

Profiled with immunoSEQ multiplex PCR; TCRdb holds only in-frame clones, not every one. Among 100,000 or so clones listed, roughly 91% were seen once. The material was peripheral blood, obtained on day 0 of AZD1222 vaccination. This chain links TRBV4-1 with TRBJ2-7, with 9 bases fitting TRBD2. The clonotype originates from an adult in good health. The CDR3 nucleotides read TGCGCCAGCAGCCAAGATCCCGGACTAGCGTTGGACGAGCAGTACTTC. Its translation: CASSQDPGLALDEQYF.